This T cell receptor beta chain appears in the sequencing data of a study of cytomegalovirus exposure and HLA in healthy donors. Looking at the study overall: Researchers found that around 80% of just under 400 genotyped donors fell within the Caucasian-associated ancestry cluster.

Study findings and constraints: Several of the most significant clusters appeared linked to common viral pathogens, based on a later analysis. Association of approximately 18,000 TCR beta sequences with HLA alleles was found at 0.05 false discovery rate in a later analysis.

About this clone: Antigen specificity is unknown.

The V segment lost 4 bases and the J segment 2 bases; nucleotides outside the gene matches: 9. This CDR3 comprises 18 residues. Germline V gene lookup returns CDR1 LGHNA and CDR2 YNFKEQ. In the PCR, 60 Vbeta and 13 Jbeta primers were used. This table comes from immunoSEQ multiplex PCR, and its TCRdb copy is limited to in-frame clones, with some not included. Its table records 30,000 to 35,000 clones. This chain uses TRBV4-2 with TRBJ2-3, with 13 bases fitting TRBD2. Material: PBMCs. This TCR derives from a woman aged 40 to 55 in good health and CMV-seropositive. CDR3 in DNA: TGTGCCAGCAGCCCCGGACTAGCGGGAGTAGTTATCACAGATACGCAGTATTTT. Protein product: CASSPGLAGVVITDTQYF.